Listed here are 17 T cell receptor beta chains from one sample, sequenced in a study of Graves' ophthalmopathy and Graves' hyperthyroidism. As the template, RNA transcripts were used to amplify TCR beta CDR3 regions. Following a first-round RT-PCR that used HTBI primers, a second-round multiplex PCR was carried out. TCRdb reprocessed the multiplex PCR reads via MiXCR and lists one record per CDR3 protein. The repertoire has about 640,000 distinct CDR3 sequences, over 40% of them found once; the top ten carry 2.5% to 3.5%. The sample comprised peripheral blood. The source of these receptors is an adult man with Graves' ophthalmopathy.

Remarks on this clonotype: It may be a read error: a sequence one base away is much more abundant. CDR3 in amino acids: CASSEGLGEQYV. Written as DNA, the CDR3 is TGTGCCAGCAGTGAAGGACTGGGCGAGCAGTACGTC. The chain employs TRBV10-3 and TRBJ2-7; a possible D gene is TRBD2 (5 bases). Germline-derived CDR1 and CDR2 are ENHRY and SYGVKD. There are 12 residues in the CDR3.

This clonotype was seen a handful of times. The CDR3 is CASMEARTENQPQHF. CDR3 nucleotides: TGTGCCAGCATGGAAGCCCGGACAGAAAATCAGCCCCAGCATTTT. This chain joins TRBV12-3 or TRBV12-4 and TRBJ1-5; weak D call: TRBD1 (6 bases). V was clipped by 7 bases and J by 4 bases, with 17 bases between them. This CDR3 has 15 amino acids.

This clonotype was recorded at least ten times. The rearrangement uses TRBV19 and TRBJ2-7, with 10 nucleotides matching TRBD2. Trimming took 3 bases from V and 3 from J; bases not matched to a gene: 2. Germline V gene sequence: CDR1 LNHDA, CDR2 SQIVND (reference sequence). CDR3 length: 14 amino acids. CDR3 coding DNA: TGTGCCAGTAGTATCCTAGCGGGAGACTACGAGCAGTACTTC. Protein sequence: CASSILAGDYEQYF.

With regard to this clonotype: One junction end disagrees with the germline gene, perhaps due to a read error. The chain is built from TRBV9 and TRBJ1-6, with D possibly being TRBD1 (6 bases). There are 18 residues in the CDR3. Germline-derived CDR1 and CDR2 are SGDLS and YYNGEE. The CDR3 reads CASSQGQGGGSYNSPLHF. Here the CDR3 DNA reads TGCGCCAGCAGCCAAGGTCAAGGGGGAGGCTCCTATAATTCACCCCTCCACTTT.

The chain has TRBV3-1 and TRBJ1-2, with TRBD1 as a possible D gene (5 bases). The CDR3 is 15 residues long. The V gene lost 3 bases and the J gene lost 3 bases, with 14 bases spanning the gap. Germline V gene data show CDR1 as LGHDT and CDR2 as YNNKEL (reference sequence). CDR3 amino acids: CASSHFKGLDYGYTF. In nucleotides, the CDR3 is TGTGCCAGCAGCCATTTTAAGGGGTTGGACTATGGCTACACCTTC.

This sequence joins TRBV12-3 or TRBV12-4 and TRBJ2-5, with TRBD1 matching 11 bases. The CDR3 consists of 14 residues. The ends lost 10 bases at V and 1 base at J; junction bases unmatched: 5. CDR3 amino acids: CAIRGQGVQETQYF. CDR3 coding DNA: TGTGCCATCAGGGGACAGGGGGTCCAAGAGACCCAGTACTTC.

This chain joins TRBV7-6 and TRBJ2-5, with 10 bases aligning to TRBD2. TRBJ2-7 explains the end of the DNA better; the J call may be wrong. The CDR3 contains 16 residues. Germline V gives CDR1 SGHVS, CDR2 FNYEAQ. The CDR3 coding sequence is TGTGCCTGGAGTGGACGCCTAGCGGGAGTGGGATACGAGCAGTACTTC. Its protein is CAWSGRLAGVGYEQYF.

Concerning this clonotype itself: The germline gene is not matched at one end of the junction; a read error may be the cause. The V call is TRBV15, the J call TRBJ2-7, with D perhaps assigned TRBD1 or TRBD2 (5 bases each). The germline V gene has CDR1 LNHNV and CDR2 YYDKDF (reference sequence). The length of the CDR3 is 14 residues. The CDR3 sequence: CATSRDRDGYGQYF. The CDR3 coding sequence is TGTGCCACCAGCAGAGATCGGGACGGCTACGGGCAGTACTTC.

The chain uses TRBV2 and TRBJ1-2; TRBD1 is a possible D gene (6 bases). Germline CDR1 is SNHLY and CDR2 is FYNNEI. Trimming cost V 6 bases and J 7 bases, with 21 bases left between them. The CDR3 contains 15 residues. The CDR3 loop reads CASSRGATLAAGYTF. The CDR3 bases are TGTGCCAGCAGCCGGGGGGCGACACTCGCGGCTGGCTACACCTTC.

This clonotype was detected only once. The chain uses TRBV7-6 and TRBJ1-3; 7 nucleotides match TRBD1. This CDR3 has 12 amino acids. Trimming removed 8 bases from V and 8 bases from J; junction bases left unmatched: 6. In germline, CDR1 is SGHVS, CDR2 FNYEAQ. As DNA, the CDR3 is TGTGCCAGCGCGACAGGGAGAGACACCATATATTTT. This codes for CASATGRDTIYF.

The sample holds one count of this clonotype. The chain employs TRBV7-9 and TRBJ1-3; D unresolved. Germline V gene data show CDR1 as SEHNR and CDR2 as FQNEAQ (reference sequence). V gave up 1 base and J gave up 4 bases, with 11 bases separating them. The CDR3 is made up of 15 amino acids. CDR3 DNA sequence: TGTGCCAGCAGCTTAGATATCGGGGTGGGAAACACCATATATTTT. This codes for CASSLDIGVGNTIYF.

In this sample, this clonotype turned up many times. The V call is TRBV5-1, the J call TRBJ2-7, with 8 bases matching TRBD2. The CDR3 extends over 14 amino acids. CDR1 and CDR2 from the germline V gene are SGHRS and YFSETQ. The V gene end was trimmed by 1 base and the J gene end by 5 bases; junction bases not matched to a gene: 5. Here the CDR3 reads CASSLYSGSNEQYF. CDR3 DNA sequence: TGCGCCAGCAGCTTGTACAGCGGGAGTAACGAGCAGTACTTC.

This clonotype was counted many times. The chain couples TRBV19 to TRBJ1-2; possibly TRBD1 for D (6 bases). Germline values: CDR1 LNHDA, CDR2 SQIVND (reference sequence). The CDR3 contains 14 residues. The V gene lost 3 bases and the J gene lost 5 bases, with 13 bases spanning the gap. The CDR3 spells CASSILRGDYGYTF. The DNA of the CDR3 is TGTGCCAGTAGTATCCTCAGGGGCGATTATGGCTACACCTTC.

The chain joins TRBV29-1 to TRBJ1-2; TRBD1 matches 9 bases. The CDR3 extends over 13 amino acids. V was clipped by 8 bases and J by 6 bases; unmatched bases: 10. Germline V lookup: CDR1 SQVTM, CDR2 ANQGSEA. The CDR3 DNA sequence: TGCAGCCTAGAACCGGGACAGGGAGATGGCTACACCTTC. As protein: CSLEPGQGDGYTF. The variable domain in full, with the rest retrieved from reference TRBV29-1 and TRBJ1-2, is SAVISQKPSRDICQRGTSLTIQCQVDSQVTMMFWYRQQPGQSLTLIATANQGSEATYESGFVIDKFPISRPNLTFSTLTVSNMSPEDSSIYLCSLEPGQGDGYTFGSGTRLTVV.

There are many counts of this clonotype. The chain combines TRBV25-1 with TRBJ1-6; D may be TRBD1 (5 bases). With 5 bases removed from V and 10 bases from J, the gap between germline ends came to 15 bases. This CDR3 comprises 14 residues. Germline V gives CDR1 MGHDK, CDR2 SYGVNS. CDR3 in amino acids: CASSLDTESSPLHF. The CDR3 DNA reads as TGTGCCAGCAGTCTGGACACCGAAAGCTCACCCCTCCACTTT.

This clonotype has at least ten counts. The V gene is TRBV2, the J gene TRBJ2-7, with D possibly called TRBD1 or TRBD2 (5 bases each). V was trimmed by 4 bases and J by 1 base, leaving 17 bases between them. CDR1 SNHLY and CDR2 FYNNEI come from the germline V gene. The CDR3 has 16 amino acids. The CDR3 sequence is CASSVTFRDGSYEQYF. In DNA, the CDR3 is TGTGCCAGCAGTGTCACTTTCAGGGACGGTTCCTACGAGCAGTACTTC.

The V call is TRBV20-1, the J call TRBJ1-4; TRBD1 matches 7 bases. The CDR3 covers 13 residues. CDR1 is DFQATT and CDR2 is SNEGSKA in the germline V gene (reference sequence). V dropped 3 bases and J dropped 5; count of bases not matched to a gene: 3. The CDR3 coding sequence is TGCAGTGCTAGGGACAGGCTAAATGAAAAACTGTTTTTT. Its translation: CSARDRLNEKLFF.